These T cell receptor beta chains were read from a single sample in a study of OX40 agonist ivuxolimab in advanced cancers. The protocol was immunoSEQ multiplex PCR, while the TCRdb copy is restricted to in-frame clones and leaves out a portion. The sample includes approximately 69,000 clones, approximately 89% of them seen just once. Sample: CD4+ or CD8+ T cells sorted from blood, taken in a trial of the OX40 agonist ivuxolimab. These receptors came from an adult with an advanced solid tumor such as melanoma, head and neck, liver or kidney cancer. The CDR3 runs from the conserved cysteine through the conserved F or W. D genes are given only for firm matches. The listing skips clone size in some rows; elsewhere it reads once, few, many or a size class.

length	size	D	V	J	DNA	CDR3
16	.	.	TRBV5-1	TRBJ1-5	TGCGCCAGCAGCTTGGAGGGGGGGCTGAGCAATCAGCCCCAGCATTTT	CASSLEGGLSNQPQHF
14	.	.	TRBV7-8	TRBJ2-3	TGTGCCAGCAGCTCGACCCGTGGTTCAGATACGCAGTATTTT	CASSSTRGSDTQYF
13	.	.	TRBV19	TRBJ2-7	TGTGCCAGTAGTAATGAGTGGTACTACGAGCAGTACTTC	CASSNEWYYEQYF
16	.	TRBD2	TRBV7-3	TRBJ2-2	TGTGCCAGCAGCGCACAGGGCGGGAGGCTCACCGGGGAGCTGTTTTTT	CASSAQGGRLTGELFF
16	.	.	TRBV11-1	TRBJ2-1	TGTGCCAGCAGCCCAGAGCTAGCGACAACCTACAATGAGCAGTTCTTC	CASSPELATTYNEQFF
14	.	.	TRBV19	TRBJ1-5	TGTGCCAGTAGCGAGGGGAGGGGTGGTAAGCCCCAGCATTTT	CASSEGRGGKPQHF
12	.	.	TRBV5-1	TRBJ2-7	TGCGCCAGCAGCTTTAACAGGTACGAGCAGTACTTC	CASSFNRYEQYF
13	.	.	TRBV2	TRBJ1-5	TGTGCCAGCCAGGCGTCTTACCATCAGCCCCAGCATTTT	CASQASYHQPQHF
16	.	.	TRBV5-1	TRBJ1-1	TGCGCCAGCAGCTTGGTAAGGGGTACGTTGAACACTGAAGCTTTCTTT	CASSLVRGTLNTEAFF
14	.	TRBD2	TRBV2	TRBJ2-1	TGTGCCAGCAGTAGGGCTAGCGGGGAGAATGAGCAGTTCTTC	CASSRASGENEQFF
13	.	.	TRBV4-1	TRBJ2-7	TGCGCCAGCAGCCAAGACCAAGCCTACGAGCAGTACTTC	CASSQDQAYEQYF
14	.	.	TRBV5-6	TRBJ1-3	TGTGCCAGCAGCTTCGTGACCTCTGGAAACACCATATATTTT	CASSFVTSGNTIYF
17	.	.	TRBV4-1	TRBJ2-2	TGCGCCAGCAGCCAAGCCGGGACAGCGGGCGGTTCCGGGGAGCTGTTTTTT	CASSQAGTAGGSGELFF
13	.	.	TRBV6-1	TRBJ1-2	TGTGCCGGGCAGGGGTTTGGTGTCTATGGCTACACCTTC	CAGQGFGVYGYTF
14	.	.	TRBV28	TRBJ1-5	TGTGCCAGCATCCTCCGGGGATTCAGCCAGCCCCAGCATTTT	CASILRGFSQPQHF
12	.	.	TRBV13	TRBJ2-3	TGTGCCAGCAGCCTGCGACTAGGGGCGCAGTATTTT	CASSLRLGAQYF
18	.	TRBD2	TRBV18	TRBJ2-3	TGTGCCAGCTCACCTCGTATACCGGGGGGAGACCACACAGATACGCAGTATTTT	CASSPRIPGGDHTDTQYF
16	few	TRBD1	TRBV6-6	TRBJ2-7	TGTGCCAGCAAACCCCCAGGGGGCCTGAGCTCCTACGAGCAGTACTTC	CASKPPGGLSSYEQYF
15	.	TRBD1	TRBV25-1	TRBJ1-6	TGTGCCAGCAGTGGCCGGGACAGGGGAAATTCACCCCTCCACTTT	CASSGRDRGNSPLHF
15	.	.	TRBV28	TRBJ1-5	TGTGCCAGCAGTTTATCGATGGCTGGCAATCAGCCCCAGCATTTT	CASSLSMAGNQPQHF
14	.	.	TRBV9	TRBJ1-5	TGTGCCAGCAGCGTAGGCTTGTGGGATCAGCCCCAGCATTTT	CASSVGLWDQPQHF
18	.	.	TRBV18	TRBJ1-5	TGTGCCAGCTCACCAATGCACGGACAGCGACCTCGCAATCAGCCCCAGCATTTT	CASSPMHGQRPRNQPQHF
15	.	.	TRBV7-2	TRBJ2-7	TGTGCCAGCAGCTCGGCTTGGAAGACTACCTACGAGCAGTACTTC	CASSSAWKTTYEQYF
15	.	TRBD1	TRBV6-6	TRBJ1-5	TGTGCCAGCAGCCGGACAGGTAGGAGCAATCAGCCCCAGCATTTT	CASSRTGRSNQPQHF
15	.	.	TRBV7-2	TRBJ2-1	TGTGCCAGCAGCTTGCCCGGGTTCCCCCTCACTGAGCAGTTCTTC	CASSLPGFPLTEQFF
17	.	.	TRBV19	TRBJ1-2	TGTGCCAGTAGTATGTCCTCCGGGGGGATGGCTAACTATGGCTACACCTTC	CASSMSSGGMANYGYTF
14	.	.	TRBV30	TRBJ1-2	TGTGCCTGGAGTATCGAAAGGGGTCACTATGGCTACACCTTC	CAWSIERGHYGYTF